A single sample is the source of the 27 T cell receptor beta chains below, sequenced in a study of blood T cells in healthy people across ages. A second about 7 to 12 cycle PCR used barcoded and J-beta primers. TCRdb fed the 5' RACE reads into MiXCR, producing one record per CDR3 protein. The repertoire holds roughly 2 million distinct CDR3 sequences, with roughly 49% as singletons. The sequenced sample consisted of blood. These receptors all come from a woman between 40 and 50 years old in good health.

The chain combines TRBV9 with TRBJ2-1, with 7 bases that match TRBD2. Trimming took 0 bases from V and 8 from J; bases not matched to a gene: 14. The CDR3 is 17 residues long. Germline-derived CDR1 and CDR2 are SGDLS and YYNGEE. The CDR3 sequence is CASSVGPSRGTRHEQFF. The DNA of the CDR3 is TGTGCCAGCAGCGTAGGCCCCTCGCGGGGGACCCGGCATGAGCAGTTCTTC.

The CDR3 nucleotides read TGTGCCAGCAGCCGGGGACAGATTGCCGTCGGAGAGCAGTTCTTC. Protein sequence: CASSRGQIAVGEQFF. The chain uses TRBV14 and TRBJ2-1; 7 nucleotides match TRBD1. Germline-derived CDR1 and CDR2 are SGHDN and FVKESK. There are 15 residues in the CDR3. The V segment lost 4 bases and the J segment 10 bases; nucleotides outside the gene matches: 13.

This clonotype occurred many times. The chain is built from TRBV29-1 and TRBJ1-5; 12 nucleotides agree with TRBD1. Looked up from germline, CDR1 is SQVTM and CDR2 is ANQGSEA. V was clipped by 6 bases and J by 1 base; unmatched bases: 7. The CDR3 consists of 16 residues. CDR3 region: CSVGTGGGRSNQPQHF. Written as DNA, the CDR3 is TGCAGCGTCGGGACAGGGGGCGGGAGGAGCAATCAGCCCCAGCATTTT.

This clonotype was found a few times. This chain joins TRBV28 and TRBJ2-7; a weak D match, TRBD2 (6 bases). Trimming removed 1 base at V and 5 bases at J, with 15 bases between. CDR1 MDHEN and CDR2 SYDVKM come from the germline V gene. CDR3 length: 15 residues. The CDR3 sequence is CASSLFSLARDEQYF. The CDR3 DNA follows: TGTGCCAGCAGTTTATTCAGCCTAGCGCGTGACGAGCAGTACTTC.

The J gene is TRBJ1-1, the V gene TRBV29-1; 9 bases are a match to TRBD1. J gave up 8 bases and V 5 bases, and 9 bases lay outside the gene matches. This CDR3 spans 13 amino acids. CDR1 is SQVTM and CDR2 is ANQGSEA in the germline V gene. For the CDR3, the DNA is TGCAGCGTTAGCGGGACAGGGAGGACCGAAGCTTTCTTT. Translated: CSVSGTGRTEAFF. Full variable domain (missing parts from reference TRBV29-1 and TRBJ1-1): SAVISQKPSRDICQRGTSLTIQCQVDSQVTMMFWYRQQPGQSLTLIATANQGSEATYESGFVIDKFPISRPNLTFSTLTVSNMSPEDSSIYLCSVSGTGRTEAFFGQGTRLTVV.

V is TRBV7-9 and J is TRBJ1-2, with TRBD1 identical over 10 bases. This CDR3 has 16 amino acids. Germline loops: CDR1 SEHNR, CDR2 FQNEAQ (reference sequence). V was clipped by 7 bases and J by 4 bases; unmatched bases: 12. CDR3 amino acids: CASIPGQGIISYGYTF. CDR3 in DNA: TGTGCCAGCATTCCGGGACAGGGGATCATATCCTATGGCTACACCTTC.

For the CDR3, the DNA is TGTGCCACCAGGTCAGGAGTTGTGCAGTATTTT. It codes for CATRSGVVQYF. V and J are TRBV24-1 and TRBJ2-3; D remains unclear. The germline V and J ends were trimmed by 7 bases and 11 bases, with 12 bases remaining between them. Germline V gene data show CDR1 as KGHDR and CDR2 as SFDVKD. The CDR3 loop spans 11 amino acids.

The V call is TRBV5-1, the J call TRBJ2-5, with D perhaps TRBD1 (6 bases). The J call may not be correct, given that the DNA end is closer to TRBJ2-7. This CDR3 region has 16 residues. In germline, CDR1 is SGHRS, CDR2 YFSETQ. The CDR3 DNA sequence: TGCGCCAGCAGCTTGGATGGCACAGGGTTAGTCCACGAGCAGTACTTC. Translated: CASSLDGTGLVHEQYF.

The V call is TRBV15, the J call TRBJ2-3; D perhaps matches TRBD1 (6 bases). The V end lost 8 bases, the J end lost 0 bases, and 15 bases lay between the germline ends. Germline loops: CDR1 LNHNV, CDR2 YYDKDF (reference sequence). CDR3 length: 15 amino acids. CDR3 coding DNA: TGTGCCACCCTAGTGGGGGCCATAAGCACAGATACGCAGTATTTT. This translates into CATLVGAISTDTQYF.

This clonotype was counted a few times. The rearrangement uses TRBV5-1 and TRBJ2-6, with D perhaps matching TRBD1 (6 bases). The CDR3 loop spans 16 amino acids. Per the germline V gene, CDR1 is SGHRS and CDR2 is YFSETQ. The ends were cut back, 2 bases at V and 0 bases at J, with 9 bases in the middle. CDR3 DNA sequence: TGCGCCAGCAGCTTACAGGGTCCCTCTGGGGCCAACGTCCTGACTTTC. Its protein product is CASSLQGPSGANVLTF.

The V call is TRBV6-5, the J call TRBJ2-6; D gene unclear. The length of the CDR3 is 13 residues. The V end was cut by 5 bases, the J end by 7 bases, with 9 bases between. Germline CDR1 reads MNHEY; CDR2 reads SVGAGI. The CDR3 region has the DNA TGTGCCAGCAGTAGACTCGGCGCCAACGTCCTGACTTTC. Protein product: CASSRLGANVLTF.

The chain has TRBV28 and TRBJ1-4, with 9 positions matching TRBD1. CDR3 length equals 17 residues. Germline V gene data show CDR1 as MDHEN and CDR2 as SYDVKM. Unmatched junction bases numbered 15, after V lost 6 bases and J lost 7 bases. The CDR3 DNA follows: TGTGCCAGCAGACCCTTTGGACAGGGGATAGAGGGTGAAAAACTGTTTTTT. It specifies CASRPFGQGIEGEKLFF.

The gene calls are TRBV20-1 and TRBJ1-5, with a tentative D call TRBD1 (6 bases). The CDR3 consists of 13 residues. CDR1 is DFQATT and CDR2 is SNEGSKA in the germline V gene (reference sequence). V lost 6 bases to trimming and J lost 7 bases, with 16 bases between them. The CDR3 sequence: CSAADEGGQPQHF. In DNA form, the CDR3 reads TGCAGTGCCGCGGATGAGGGGGGGCAGCCCCAGCATTTT.

The V gene is TRBV28, the J gene TRBJ2-6; D is unclear. This CDR3 region has 13 residues. The V and J ends lost 6 bases and 3 bases respectively, with 6 bases between them. Germline-derived CDR1 and CDR2 are MDHEN and SYDVKM. CDR3 sequence: CASSLHGANVLTF. CDR3 nucleotides: TGTGCCAGCAGCCTTCATGGGGCCAACGTCCTGACTTTC.

The chain is built from TRBV11-2 and TRBJ2-7, with 9 bases identical to TRBD1. Unmatched junction bases numbered 12, after V lost 5 bases and J lost 7 bases. This CDR3 is built from 15 residues. Looked up from germline, CDR1 is SGHAT and CDR2 is FQNNGV. This chain's CDR3 is CASSTGQGLNNEQYF. DNA for the CDR3: TGTGCCAGCAGCACCGGACAGGGGCTAAACAATGAGCAGTACTTC.

The rearrangement uses TRBV28 and TRBJ1-6; D is unresolved. Germline CDR1 is MDHEN and CDR2 is SYDVKM. V was pared by 5 bases and J by 9 bases, with 14 bases between. The CDR3 has 14 amino acids. In DNA form, the CDR3 reads TGTGCCAGCAGTCCCCCGGTTGTGGGTTCACCCCTCCACTTT. It specifies CASSPPVVGSPLHF.

The chain combines TRBV28 with TRBJ1-2; D possibly corresponds to TRBD1 (5 bases). The CDR3 runs to 13 residues. Deletions cut 10 bases from V and 3 bases from J, with 15 bases between. CDR1 is MDHEN and CDR2 is SYDVKM in the germline V gene. The CDR3 reads CATLRQGDYGYTF. In DNA, the CDR3 is TGTGCCACCCTACGCCAAGGGGACTATGGCTACACCTTC.

This chain connects TRBV20-1 to TRBJ1-5; 8 nucleotides line up with TRBD1. V dropped 1 base and J dropped 5; count of bases not matched to a gene: 7. CDR3 length equals 15 residues. Germline loops: CDR1 DFQATT, CDR2 SNEGSKA (reference sequence). The CDR3 nucleotides read TGCAGTGCTAGAGCTACGACAGGGGCCGATCAGCCCCAGCATTTT. It is translated as CSARATTGADQPQHF.

This clonotype was observed at least ten times. J is TRBJ2-1 and V is TRBV9; 9 bases line up with TRBD2. Germline trimming cut 4 bases from V and 9 bases from J; bases unmatched to any gene: 17. The CDR3 is 17 amino acids. CDR1 is SGDLS and CDR2 is YYNGEE in the germline V gene. The CDR3 loop is CASSLRSFGGGAGEQFF. The CDR3 nucleotides are TGTGCCAGCAGCCTCCGGAGTTTCGGCGGGGGGGCTGGTGAGCAGTTCTTC.

This clonotype appeared a few times. The V and J genes are TRBV10-2 and TRBJ2-3; 7 positions match TRBD2. Germline lookup yields CDR1 WSHSY and CDR2 SAAADI. CDR3 length equals 17 residues. The V segment lost 6 bases and the J segment 0 bases; nucleotides outside the gene matches: 12. The CDR3 DNA sequence: TGCGCCAGCAGCGCGAGCGGGGCGAGCTTTAGCACAGATACGCAGTATTTT. Protein product: CASSASGASFSTDTQYF.

The V call is TRBV13, the J call TRBJ2-3; 8 nucleotides align to TRBD2. This CDR3 contains 17 residues. V shed 5 bases, J shed 2 bases, and the junction held 12 bases outside the gene matches. The germline V gene encodes CDR1 PRHDT and CDR2 FYEKMQ (reference sequence). The DNA for the CDR3 is TGTGCCAGCAGCCCTCCCCCCACTAGCGGCTTCACAGATACGCAGTATTTT. Protein product: CASSPPPTSGFTDTQYF.

This clonotype was counted only a few times. The chain employs TRBV4-1 and TRBJ1-1; D call uncertain. Germline-derived CDR1 and CDR2 are MGHRA and YSYEKL. V was pared by 1 base and J by 6 bases, with 9 bases between. This CDR3 has 13 amino acids. CDR3 nucleotide sequence: TGCGCCAGCAGCCAAGCAGACAAGGCTGAAGCTTTCTTT. It encodes CASSQADKAEAFF.

This clonotype came up a few times. The gene calls are TRBV3-1 and TRBJ2-3; the D gene is possibly TRBD2 (5 bases). With 0 bases removed from V and 6 bases from J, the gap between germline ends came to 10 bases. CDR3 length: 14 amino acids. Germline lookup yields CDR1 LGHDT and CDR2 YNNKEL (reference sequence). The DNA for the CDR3 is TGTGCCAGCAGCCAAGACCCGGGGTGGGATACGCAGTATTTT. It codes for CASSQDPGWDTQYF.

The rearrangement uses TRBV7-9 and TRBJ2-3, with D tentatively TRBD2 (5 bases). Per germline, CDR1 SEHNR and CDR2 FQNEAQ (reference sequence). The CDR3 runs 15 residues. V was shortened by 8 bases and J by 2 bases, with 17 bases between the two germline ends. Here the CDR3 DNA reads TGTGCCAGCTCTAAGTCGGGGAAAAACACAGATACGCAGTATTTT. Protein product: CASSKSGKNTDTQYF.

In nucleotides, the CDR3 is TGTGCCAGCAGTTACGTCGTGGAGAGTACCCAGTACTTC. It codes for CASSYVVESTQYF. The rearrangement uses TRBV6-6 and TRBJ2-5, with unresolved D. The germline CDR1 and CDR2 sequences are MNHNY and SVGAGI (reference sequence). This CDR3 region has 13 residues. Trimming pared 2 bases from V and 8 bases from J, leaving 12 bases between.

This sequence joins TRBV4-1 and TRBJ2-6, with 8 bases aligning to TRBD2. Germline CDR1 is MGHRA and CDR2 is YSYEKL. J was trimmed by 0 bases and V by 0 bases; bases with no gene match: 10. This CDR3 region has 20 residues. This CDR3 is CASSQDQTSGLTSGANVLTF. The CDR3 DNA reads as TGCGCCAGCAGCCAAGATCAAACTAGCGGTTTGACCTCTGGGGCCAACGTCCTGACTTTC.

The V call is TRBV28, the J call TRBJ2-2; 7 bases are a match to TRBD1. CDR1 is MDHEN, CDR2 SYDVKM, per germline. CDR3 size: 15 residues. J gave up 5 bases and V 2 bases, and 5 bases lay outside the gene matches. The CDR3 here is CASSLEKQGTGELFF. The CDR3 DNA follows: TGTGCCAGCAGTTTAGAAAAACAGGGGACCGGGGAGCTGTTTTTT. Using reference TRBV28 and TRBJ2-2 for the parts outside the CDR3, the full variable domain is DVKVTQSSRYLVKRTGEKVFLECVQDMDHENMFWYRQDPGLGLRLIYFSYDVKMKEKGDIPEGYSVSREKKERFSLILESASTNQTSMYLCASSLEKQGTGELFFGEGSRLTVL.